This entry lists 23 T cell receptor beta chains sequenced from one sample in a study of control samples from healthy donors and cancer patients. Only in-frame clones appear in the TCRdb table, and some are missing; sequencing was by immunoSEQ multiplex PCR. This table has some 410,000 clones, 80% to 95% appearing once. The material sequenced was PBMCs. The receptors come from a man aged 35 to 55 with head and neck cancer.

This clone occurred once. CDR3 DNA: TGTGCCAGCAGTTTAAGGGGGGGGAGCGGGGCCTACGAGCAGTACTTC. It encodes CASSLRGGSGAYEQYF. The rearrangement joins TRBV27 to TRBJ2-7; D possibly corresponds to TRBD2 (7 bases). V gave up 2 bases and J gave up 2 bases, with 16 bases separating them. The CDR3 runs 16 residues. CDR1 MNHEY and CDR2 SMNVEV come from the germline V gene (reference sequence).

This chain links TRBV6-6 with TRBJ1-5; D possibly corresponds to TRBD1 (6 bases). The CDR3 totals 14 residues. Germline lookup yields CDR1 MNHNY and CDR2 SVGAGI (reference sequence). V was trimmed by 8 bases and J by 5 bases, leaving 16 bases between them. The CDR3 loop is CASVGYRADQPQHF. In DNA form, the CDR3 reads TGTGCCAGCGTCGGCTACAGGGCCGATCAGCCCCAGCATTTT.

In nucleotides, the CDR3 is TGTGCCAGCAGCTCGACAGGGGGCATGAACACTGAAGCTTTCTTT. As protein: CASSSTGGMNTEAFF. The chain has TRBV7-3 and TRBJ1-1; 10 bases fit TRBD1. This CDR3 is 15 amino acids long. Germline V gives CDR1 SGHTA, CDR2 FQGTGA. V lost 4 bases, J lost 0 bases, and 2 bases stayed unmatched.

V is TRBV9 and J is TRBJ1-2; D gene ambiguous. Trimming took 0 bases from V and 0 from J, leaving 9 bases between them. Germline assignment: CDR1 SGDLS and CDR2 YYNGEE. This CDR3 spans 15 amino acids. This chain's CDR3 is CASSVARKANYGYTF. The CDR3 nucleotides are TGTGCCAGCAGCGTAGCCAGGAAAGCTAACTATGGCTACACCTTC.

The chain joins TRBV28 to TRBJ2-1, with 7 bases matching TRBD2. Germline trimming cut 4 bases from V and 4 bases from J; bases unmatched to any gene: 10. The CDR3 is 16 residues long. Germline loops: CDR1 MDHEN, CDR2 SYDVKM. DNA of the CDR3: TGTGCCAGCAGTTCCCTACTAGCGAGATATTACAATGAGCAGTTCTTC. It translates to CASSSLLARYYNEQFF.

This chain joins TRBV24-1 and TRBJ1-2, with D perhaps TRBD1 (5 bases). Trimming shortened V by 5 bases and J by 0 bases, and 12 bases separated the two germline ends. Germline V gene lookup returns CDR1 KGHDR and CDR2 SFDVKD. This CDR3 is built from 15 residues. The DNA of the CDR3 is TGTGCCACCAGTGCTCAAGGGGCTACTAACTATGGCTACACCTTC. It is translated as CATSAQGATNYGYTF.

The J gene is TRBJ2-7, the V gene TRBV11-2; perhaps D is TRBD1 or TRBD2 (5 bases each). Deletions cut 5 bases from V and 6 bases from J, with 11 bases between. Germline V gene lookup returns CDR1 SGHAT and CDR2 FQNNGV. The CDR3 length is 12 residues. CDR3 DNA sequence: TGTGCCAGCAGCGCCGGGGCGGGCGAGCAGTACTTC. Its translation: CASSAGAGEQYF. The variable domain in full, with the rest retrieved from reference TRBV11-2 and TRBJ2-7, is EAGVAQSPRYKIIEKRQSVAFWCNPISGHATLYWYQQILGQGPKLLIQFQNNGVVDDSQLPKDRFSAERLKGVDSTLKIQPAKLEDSAVYLCASSAGAGEQYFGPGTRLTVT.

V and J are TRBV2 and TRBJ2-3; 9 bases line up with TRBD2. The germline V gene has CDR1 SNHLY and CDR2 FYNNEI. Trimming took 7 bases from V and 5 from J; bases not matched to a gene: 10. The CDR3 extends over 15 amino acids. CDR3 sequence: CASKGGGRAVDTQYF. The CDR3 region has the DNA TGTGCCAGCAAAGGGGGCGGGAGGGCCGTAGATACGCAGTATTTT.

This clone has a single count. The chain uses TRBV5-1 and TRBJ1-5; D possibly corresponds to TRBD1 (6 bases). Germline loops: CDR1 SGHRS, CDR2 YFSETQ. This CDR3 contains 14 residues. Trimming removed 2 bases from V and 5 bases from J, with 11 bases in between. For the CDR3, the DNA is TGCGCCAGCAGCTTCGATTCAGGGGATCAGCCCCAGCATTTT. Translating gives CASSFDSGDQPQHF.

The chain joins TRBV27 to TRBJ2-7; 9 bases map to TRBD1. Trimming took 9 bases from V and 2 from J; bases not matched to a gene: 11. CDR3 length equals 15 residues. Looked up from germline, CDR1 is MNHEY and CDR2 is SMNVEV (reference sequence). DNA for the CDR3: TGTGCCAGTCAGACTCTGACAGGGGGTACCTACGAGCAGTACTTC. Translation: CASQTLTGGTYEQYF.

The chain has TRBV10-2 and TRBJ2-3, with 11 positions matching TRBD2. The germline gives CDR1 WSHSY, CDR2 SAAADI. The CDR3 totals 16 residues. The V and J ends lost 7 bases and 2 bases, in that order; junction bases with no gene match: 8. CDR3 sequence: CASTPTLAGDTDTQYF. In DNA, the CDR3 is TGCGCCAGCACCCCTACACTAGCGGGGGACACAGATACGCAGTATTTT.

The chain employs TRBV7-2 and TRBJ2-7; unclear D gene. Per germline, CDR1 SGHTA and CDR2 FQGNSA. V was cut by 1 base and J by 3 bases, with 13 bases left in between. CDR3 length: 15 amino acids. CDR3 protein: CASSLDQDTHYEQYF. The CDR3 DNA is TGTGCCAGCAGCTTAGACCAGGATACCCACTACGAGCAGTACTTC.

The rearrangement links TRBV2 to TRBJ1-5; 10 positions match TRBD1. V trimming: 2 bases; J trimming: 2 bases; junction bases outside the gene matches: 6. The germline CDR1 and CDR2 sequences are SNHLY and FYNNEI. The CDR3 is made up of 17 amino acids. DNA for the CDR3: TGTGCCAGCAGTGAAATAGTGGACAGGGGGGGCAATCAGCCCCAGCATTTT. Amino acid sequence: CASSEIVDRGGNQPQHF.

The J gene is TRBJ1-1, the V gene TRBV6-1; D perhaps matches TRBD1 (6 bases). Germline CDR1 and CDR2: MNHNS and SASEGT. Trimming removed 2 bases at V and 2 bases at J, with 15 bases between. The CDR3 is 16 amino acids. The chain's CDR3 is CASSEPAGEFNTEAFF. Written as DNA, the CDR3 is TGTGCCAGCAGTGAACCGGCAGGGGAGTTCAACACTGAAGCTTTCTTT.

The chain has TRBV3-1 (or the pseudogene TRBV3-2) and TRBJ1-5; 7 bases are a match to TRBD1. The germline CDR1 and CDR2 sequences are LGHDT and YNNKEL (reference sequence). V dropped 4 bases and J dropped 3; count of bases not matched to a gene: 18. The CDR3 spans 19 residues. The CDR3 nucleotides read TGTGCCAGCAGCCTCCAAGTCCCGCCGGGGGACAGAAACAATCAGCCCCAGCATTTT. Translating it yields CASSLQVPPGDRNNQPQHF.

The rearrangement links TRBV2 to TRBJ1-1; D call uncertain. The CDR3 has 12 amino acids. Germline lookup yields CDR1 SNHLY and CDR2 FYNNEI. V was pared by 7 bases and J by 4 bases, with 10 bases between. CDR3 bases: TGTGCCAGCACCGGATTTTCCACTGAAGCTTTCTTT. Encoded protein: CASTGFSTEAFF.

V usage is TRBV6-2 or TRBV6-3 and J usage is TRBJ2-1; 8 positions match TRBD1. The V segment lost 4 bases and the J segment 7 bases; nucleotides outside the gene matches: 15. The CDR3 loop spans 17 amino acids. Germline assignment: CDR1 MNHEY and CDR2 SVGEGT. In DNA, the CDR3 is TGTGCCAGCAGTTCCACCGCTGGACAGGGTTGGCGTAATGAGCAGTTCTTC. It specifies CASSSTAGQGWRNEQFF.

The V gene is TRBV4-3, the J gene TRBJ1-1; D is uncertain. V gave up 5 bases and J gave up 1 base, with 5 bases separating them. Germline V CDR1 and CDR2: LGHNA, YSLEER. This CDR3 is 12 amino acids long. The CDR3 region has the DNA TGCGCCAGCAGCGGCAAGAACACTGAAGCTTTCTTT. Its translation is CASSGKNTEAFF.

Notes on this clone: Germline is not matched at one junction end, which may reflect a read error. The sample carries other DNA sequences with the same CDR3. V and J are TRBV5-1 and TRBJ1-1; 7 bases match TRBD1. Germline V gene sequence: CDR1 SGHRS, CDR2 YFSETQ. The CDR3 is made up of 15 amino acids. The CDR3 protein is CASSLTPGTVTEAFF. The CDR3, as DNA: TGCGCCAGCAGCTTGACCCCCGGGACAGTCACTGAAGCCTTCTTT.

The chain is built from TRBV25-1 and TRBJ2-1, with D maybe TRBD1 (6 bases). The germline CDR1 and CDR2 sequences are MGHDK and SYGVNS. This CDR3 has 17 residues. Trimming left V 0 bases short and J 1 base short, with 13 bases between. The CDR3 loop is CASSEYAGVTSYNEQFF. The CDR3 region has the DNA TGTGCCAGCAGTGAATATGCAGGGGTGACGTCCTACAATGAGCAGTTCTTC.

The chain uses TRBV5-4 and TRBJ1-5; D is unclear. Per germline, CDR1 SGHNT and CDR2 YYREEE (reference sequence). The V end was cut by 0 bases, the J end by 2 bases, with 9 bases between. There are 15 residues in the CDR3. For the CDR3, the DNA is TGTGCCAGCAGCTTGGCGGGTAGTGGCAATCAGCCCCAGCATTTT. It yields the protein CASSLAGSGNQPQHF.

The J gene is TRBJ1-3, the V gene TRBV18; D gene unclear. V was pared by 3 bases and J by 1 base, with 13 bases between. The germline V gene encodes CDR1 KGHSH and CDR2 LQKENI. The CDR3 consists of 16 residues. The CDR3 region is CASSPTQVLSGNTIYF. The CDR3 DNA reads TGTGCCAGCTCACCGACCCAGGTTCTTTCTGGAAACACCATATATTTT.

This chain joins TRBV6-1 and TRBJ2-7; no firm D call. Trimming left V 1 base short and J 1 base short, with 5 bases between. CDR1 and CDR2 from the germline V gene are MNHNS and SASEGT. CDR3 size: 13 residues. CDR3 in DNA: TGTGCCAGCAGTGAAGGGTCATCCTACGAGCAGTACTTC. Its translation: CASSEGSSYEQYF.